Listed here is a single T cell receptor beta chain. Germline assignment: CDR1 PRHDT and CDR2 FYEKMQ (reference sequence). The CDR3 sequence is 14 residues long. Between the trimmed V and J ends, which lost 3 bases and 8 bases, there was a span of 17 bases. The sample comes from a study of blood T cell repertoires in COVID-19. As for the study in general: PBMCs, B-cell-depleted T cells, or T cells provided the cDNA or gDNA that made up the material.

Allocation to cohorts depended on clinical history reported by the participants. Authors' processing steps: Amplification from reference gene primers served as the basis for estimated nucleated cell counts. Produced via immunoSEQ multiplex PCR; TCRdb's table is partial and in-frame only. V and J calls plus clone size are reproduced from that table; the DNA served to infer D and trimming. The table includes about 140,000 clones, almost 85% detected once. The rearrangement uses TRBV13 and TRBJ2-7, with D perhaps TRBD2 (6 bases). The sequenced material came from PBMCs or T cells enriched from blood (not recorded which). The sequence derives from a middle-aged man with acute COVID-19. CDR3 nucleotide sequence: TGTGCCAGCAGCTTTAGCGGATCCCTCGGCCAGCAGTACTTC. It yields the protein CASSFSGSLGQQYF.